Listed here is a single T cell receptor beta chain. What it binds is unknown. The data derive from a study of CXCR3-negative and CXCR3-positive naive CD8 T cells. Study-wide points: Compared with CXCR3-negative naive cells, CXCR3-positive naive cells showed more hydrophobic TRB CDR3s.

Germline V gene lookup returns CDR1 MNHEY and CDR2 SMNVEV (reference sequence). The CDR3 totals 14 residues. UMI-labeled 5' RACE yielded the TRB cDNA libraries. One entry per CDR3 protein, without DNA, is what TCRdb gives after re-calling the 5' RACE reads. The repertoire shows under 150,000 distinct CDR3 sequences; the top ten hold under 0.75%. The authors gated naive CD8+ T cells as CD45RO-CCR7+CD27+CD95-. This clonotype was sampled from a human donor in good health. Some clones in this sample may be carry-over from other donors' samples. Sequencing was carried out using naive CXCR3+ CD8+ T cells from blood. Specified subset: CD45RO-CCR7+CD27+CD95- naive CD8+ T cells expressing CXCR3 (TNR3+). V usage is TRBV27 and J usage is TRBJ2-5; TCRdb selects TRBD2, and the lack of DNA leaves this call unchecked. This CDR3 is CATRLAGSGETQYF.